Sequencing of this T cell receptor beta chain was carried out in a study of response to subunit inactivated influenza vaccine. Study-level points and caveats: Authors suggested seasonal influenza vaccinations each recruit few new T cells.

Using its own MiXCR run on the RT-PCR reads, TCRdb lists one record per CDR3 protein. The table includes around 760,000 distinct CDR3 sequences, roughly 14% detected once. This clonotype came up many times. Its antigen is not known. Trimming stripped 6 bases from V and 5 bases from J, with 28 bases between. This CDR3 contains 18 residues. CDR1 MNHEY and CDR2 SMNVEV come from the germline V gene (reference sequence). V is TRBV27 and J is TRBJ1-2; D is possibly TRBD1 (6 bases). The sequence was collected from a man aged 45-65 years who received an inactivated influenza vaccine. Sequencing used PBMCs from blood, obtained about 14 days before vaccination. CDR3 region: CASRANYHYSTGRYGYTF. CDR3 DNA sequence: TGTGCCAGCAGAGCAAACTACCACTACAGTACAGGGAGGTATGGCTACACCTTC.